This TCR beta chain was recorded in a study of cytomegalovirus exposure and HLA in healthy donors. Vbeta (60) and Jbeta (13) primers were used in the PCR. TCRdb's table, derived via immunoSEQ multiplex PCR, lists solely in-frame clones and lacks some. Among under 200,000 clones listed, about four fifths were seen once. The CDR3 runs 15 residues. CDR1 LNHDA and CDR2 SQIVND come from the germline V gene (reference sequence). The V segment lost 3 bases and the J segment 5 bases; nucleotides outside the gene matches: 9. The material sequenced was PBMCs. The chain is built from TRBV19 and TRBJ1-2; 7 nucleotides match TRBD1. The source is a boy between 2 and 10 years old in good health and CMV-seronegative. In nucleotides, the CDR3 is TGTGCCAGTAGTATTTCTAGGACAGGATATTATGGCTACACCTTC. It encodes CASSISRTGYYGYTF.